The 26 T cell receptor beta chains below all came from one sample that was sequenced in a study of cytomegalovirus exposure and HLA in healthy donors. In the PCR, 60 Vbeta and 13 Jbeta primers were used. Some clones are missing from TCRdb's copy, which holds only in-frame ones; the method was immunoSEQ multiplex PCR. The sample contains 150,000 or so clones, roughly 85% of which appear only once. The sequencing sample was made of PBMCs. The receptors were sampled from a man aged 40-55 years in good health and CMV-seropositive.

This clone showed up just once. The rearrangement links TRBV6-6 to TRBJ1-6; D unclear. Germline CDR1 is MNHNY and CDR2 is SVGAGI (reference sequence). V was cut by 7 bases and J by 9 bases, with 16 bases left in between. This CDR3 is 14 amino acids long. The CDR3 DNA follows: TGTGCCAGCATTCTAACAAAGGCGGGTTCACCCCTCCACTTT. Protein sequence: CASILTKAGSPLHF.

The chain employs TRBV19 and TRBJ2-2; a weak D match, TRBD2 (5 bases). Germline CDR1 is LNHDA and CDR2 is SQIVND (reference sequence). The CDR3 runs 21 residues. V lost 6 bases and J 6 bases, leaving 35 bases between the germline ends. The CDR3 DNA follows: TGTGCCAGTAGCACCCGGGCGGTGGGCAGCCCCCACGCCGGGGTTGCCGGGGAGCTGTTTTTT. Protein sequence: CASSTRAVGSPHAGVAGELFF.

DNA for the CDR3: TGTGCCAGCAGCGAGGAGGGGGCGGACTCTGGGGCCAACGTCCTGACTTTC. Its protein is CASSEEGADSGANVLTF. J is TRBJ2-6 and V is TRBV21-1; the DNA was not compared with TRBD1, the D call given in the table. TRBV21-1 is a known pseudogene. This CDR3 is 17 amino acids long.

This clone was observed once. The genes are TRBV5-1 and TRBJ1-3; D might be TRBD1 (6 bases). Germline V gene data show CDR1 as SGHRS and CDR2 as YFSETQ. The CDR3 covers 19 residues. Trimming stripped 0 bases from V and 2 bases from J, with 21 bases between. In nucleotides, the CDR3 is TGCGCCAGCAGCTTGGGACTGGTTGGGGGCGAATCTCCTGGAAACACCATATATTTT. Its protein product is CASSLGLVGGESPGNTIYF.

The gene calls are TRBV21-1 and TRBJ2-5; the table names TRBD2, a call not compared with the DNA. The tail of the sequence fits TRBJ2-7 better, so the J call may be wrong. TRBV21-1 is labeled a pseudogene. The CDR3 covers 14 residues. CDR3 residues: CASSKRGFSYEQYF. The CDR3 DNA sequence: TGTGCCAGCAGCAAGCGCGGGTTTTCCTACGAGCAGTACTTC.

In its sample, this clone was seen many times. The chain carries TRBV6-4 and TRBJ1-1; D not resolved. CDR1 and CDR2 (germline): MRHNA, SNTAGT. The V end was cut by 0 bases, the J end by 4 bases, with 9 bases between. This CDR3 contains 14 residues. In DNA form, the CDR3 reads TGTGCCAGCAGTGACTCGACGGAGGGCACTGAAGCTTTCTTT. Translation gives CASSDSTEGTEAFF.

This clone was seen just once. The junction differs from germline at one of its ends, possibly a read error. This rearrangement joins TRBV7-9 to TRBJ2-1; 11 nucleotides match TRBD2. There are 14 residues in the CDR3. Germline CDR1 and CDR2: SEHNR and FQNEAQ (reference sequence). CDR3 in amino acids: CSSSLTSGIPEQFF. The CDR3 coding sequence is TGTTCCAGCAGCTTGACTAGCGGGATCCCTGAGCAGTTCTTC.

This clone has more than one count but fewer than ten. The genes are TRBV2 and TRBJ2-5, with D perhaps TRBD1 (5 bases). Trimming shortened V by 3 bases and J by 0 bases, and 5 bases separated the two germline ends. The CDR3 consists of 13 residues. The germline CDR1 and CDR2 sequences are SNHLY and FYNNEI. The CDR3 sequence is CASSDRDQETQYF. In DNA, the CDR3 is TGTGCCAGCAGTGACAGGGACCAAGAGACCCAGTACTTC.

V is TRBV7-9 and J is TRBJ1-1; possibly TRBD1 for D (5 bases). V lost 8 bases and J lost 0, with 10 bases in between. Germline V CDR1 and CDR2: SEHNR, FQNEAQ (reference sequence). The CDR3 extends over 13 amino acids. CDR3 bases: TGTGCCAGCGCAAGGGGCTTGAACACTGAAGCTTTCTTT. Residues: CASARGLNTEAFF.

The rearrangement links TRBV11-1 to TRBJ2-7; 7 bases line up with TRBD1. The CDR3 has 12 amino acids. Trimming at V came to 5 bases and at J to 4 bases, leaving 2 bases not matched to a gene. The germline gives CDR1 SGHAT, CDR2 FQDESV (reference sequence). The CDR3 DNA sequence: TGTGCCAGCAGCGAACAGGGGTACGAGCAGTACTTC. Translating gives CASSEQGYEQYF.

The chain uses TRBV5-1 and TRBJ1-2; D ambiguous. V lost 2 bases, J lost 7 bases, and 21 bases lay in between. Germline V CDR1 and CDR2: SGHRS, YFSETQ. This CDR3 region has 16 residues. CDR3 sequence reads: CASSLFTRSDLRGYTF. The CDR3 DNA reads as TGCGCCAGCAGCTTATTTACCAGATCCGATCTCCGTGGCTACACCTTC.

V usage is TRBV10-3 and J usage is TRBJ2-3, with 8 bases identical to TRBD1. CDR1 and CDR2 from the germline V gene are ENHRY and SYGVKD. V shed 5 bases and J 2 bases; nucleotides not matched to a gene: 3. This CDR3 comprises 14 residues. The CDR3 protein is CAISLTGATDTQYF. The CDR3, as DNA: TGTGCCATCAGTTTGACAGGGGCCACAGATACGCAGTATTTT.

The V gene is TRBV2, the J gene TRBJ1-1, with D perhaps TRBD1 (5 bases). This CDR3 has 18 amino acids. With 6 bases removed from V and 1 base from J, the gap between germline ends came to 24 bases. Per the germline V gene, CDR1 is SNHLY and CDR2 is FYNNEI. The CDR3 region is CASRARGWGTRPNTEAFF. The CDR3 DNA reads as TGTGCCAGCAGGGCCCGTGGGTGGGGCACACGCCCGAACACTGAAGCTTTCTTT.

This clone turned up a few times. The genes are TRBV9 and TRBJ2-2, with 7 bases lining up with TRBD2. The germline V gene has CDR1 SGDLS and CDR2 YYNGEE. The CDR3 is 16 residues long. With 0 bases clipped from V and 5 bases from J, the junction kept 7 bases outside the gene matches. CDR3: CASSVGSRERTGELFF. The CDR3 coding sequence is TGTGCCAGCAGCGTAGGGTCGCGGGAGCGGACCGGGGAGCTGTTTTTT.

This chain links TRBV19 with TRBJ1-5; maybe TRBD1 (6 bases). CDR3 size: 15 residues. CDR1 LNHDA and CDR2 SQIVND come from the germline V gene (reference sequence). V lost 3 bases to trimming and J lost 0 bases, with 9 bases between them. The CDR3 loop is CASSMDSYSNQPQHF. The CDR3 DNA reads TGTGCCAGTAGTATGGACAGCTATAGCAATCAGCCCCAGCATTTT.

Only a few counts were recorded for this clone. The genes are TRBV2 and TRBJ2-1; D call uncertain. CDR1 and CDR2 from the germline V gene are SNHLY and FYNNEI. V lost 5 bases, J lost 5 bases, and 19 bases lay in between. The CDR3 has 16 residues. CDR3 residues: CASSLVIAPPNNEQFF. For the CDR3, the DNA is TGTGCCAGCAGTCTAGTAATAGCTCCACCCAACAATGAGCAGTTCTTC.

J is TRBJ2-6 and V is TRBV4-1; 8 bases line up with TRBD2. Trimming cost V 1 base and J 0 bases; bases outside gene matches: 8. This CDR3 has 19 amino acids. Germline CDR1 MGHRA, CDR2 YSYEKL. The CDR3 DNA reads as TGCGCCAGCAGCCAAGGGGCAGCGGGGGTCCACTCTGGGGCCAACGTCCTGACTTTC. Its translation: CASSQGAAGVHSGANVLTF.

J is TRBJ2-1 and V is TRBV30, with D unresolved. The CDR3 contains 10 residues. V was shortened by 2 bases and J by 8 bases, with 4 bases between the two germline ends. Germline lookup yields CDR1 GTSNPN and CDR2 SVGIG (reference sequence). CDR3 region: CAWSPDEQFF. The DNA for the CDR3 is TGTGCCTGGAGTCCGGATGAGCAGTTCTTC.

V usage is TRBV5-5 and J usage is TRBJ2-1; 14 bases match TRBD2. Per the germline V gene, CDR1 is SGHKS and CDR2 is YYEKEE (reference sequence). V was clipped by 4 bases and J by 10 bases; unmatched bases: 7. This CDR3 spans 15 amino acids. The CDR3 loop is CASSGGTSGRVEQFF. The CDR3 coding sequence is TGTGCCAGCAGCGGCGGGACTAGCGGGAGAGTCGAGCAGTTCTTC. Combining the CDR3 with reference TRBV5-5 and TRBJ2-1 gives the whole variable domain DAGVTQSPTHLIKTRGQQVTLRCSPISGHKSVSWYQQVLGQGPQFIFQYYEKEERGRGNFPDRFSARQFPNYSSELNVNALLLGDSALYLCASSGGTSGRVEQFFGPGTRLTVL.

The chain uses TRBV6-1 and TRBJ2-1; maybe TRBD2 (6 bases). Germline CDR1 is MNHNS and CDR2 is SASEGT. CDR3 length: 13 residues. V lost 5 bases and J 8 bases, leaving 13 bases between the germline ends. The CDR3 bases are TGTGCCAGCAGTCGGGAGACTAGGCATGAGCAGTTCTTC. Translation: CASSRETRHEQFF.

V usage is TRBV30 and J usage is TRBJ1-5, with D perhaps TRBD1 (6 bases). Germline V lookup: CDR1 GTSNPN, CDR2 SVGIG (reference sequence). This CDR3 has 13 residues. Trimming left V 3 bases short and J 7 bases short, with 13 bases between. The CDR3 bases are TGTGCCTGGAGCAGGAACAGGGAACAGCCCCAGCATTTT. Protein: CAWSRNREQPQHF.

This rearrangement joins TRBV7-3 to TRBJ2-7; TRBD1 agrees at 7 bases. CDR3 length: 15 amino acids. Unmatched junction bases numbered 9, after V lost 2 bases and J lost 5 bases. The V gene's germline CDR1 is SGHTA and CDR2 FQGTGA. CDR3 amino acids: CASSLGGTGAHEQYF. CDR3 nucleotide sequence: TGTGCCAGCAGCTTAGGCGGTACAGGGGCGCACGAGCAGTACTTC. Variable domain in full (rest from reference TRBV7-3 and TRBJ2-7): GAGVSQTPSNKVTEKGKYVELRCDPISGHTALYWYRQSLGQGPEFLIYFQGTGAADDSGLPNDRFFAVRPEGSVSTLKIQRTERGDSAVYLCASSLGGTGAHEQYFGPGTRLTVT.

The chain has TRBV5-1 and TRBJ1-2; 9 bases are shared with TRBD1. The germline gives CDR1 SGHRS, CDR2 YFSETQ. CDR3 length: 13 amino acids. Unmatched junction bases numbered 3, after V lost 3 bases and J lost 6 bases. CDR3 sequence reads: CASSWGQGDGYTF. DNA for the CDR3: TGCGCCAGCAGCTGGGGACAGGGCGATGGCTACACCTTC.

The V gene is TRBV19, the J gene TRBJ1-5; D gene uncertain. The CDR3 is 17 residues long. V lost 1 base and J 2 bases, leaving 15 bases between the germline ends. Germline V gene sequence: CDR1 LNHDA, CDR2 SQIVND (reference sequence). CDR3 sequence reads: CASSIGPQVWGNQPQHF. CDR3 bases: TGTGCCAGTAGTATAGGACCCCAGGTTTGGGGCAATCAGCCCCAGCATTTT.

The gene calls are TRBV9 and TRBJ2-5; the D gene is possibly TRBD2 (5 bases). Trimming removed 3 bases at V and 4 bases at J, with 22 bases between. CDR1 SGDLS and CDR2 YYNGEE come from the germline V gene. The CDR3 extends over 17 amino acids. The CDR3 region is CASSDRKVDGRGETQYF. The CDR3 DNA follows: TGTGCCAGCAGCGACCGTAAGGTTGATGGTCGGGGAGAGACCCAGTACTTC.

A single count supports this clone. This chain joins TRBV6-5 and TRBJ2-2; TRBD1 matches at 9 bases. V lost 6 bases and J lost 0; bases outside the gene matches: 2. Per the germline V gene, CDR1 is MNHEY and CDR2 is SVGAGI. The CDR3 is 15 residues long. CDR3 loop: CASSRQGANTGELFF. The CDR3 DNA sequence: TGTGCCAGCAGCCGACAGGGGGCGAACACCGGGGAGCTGTTTTTT.